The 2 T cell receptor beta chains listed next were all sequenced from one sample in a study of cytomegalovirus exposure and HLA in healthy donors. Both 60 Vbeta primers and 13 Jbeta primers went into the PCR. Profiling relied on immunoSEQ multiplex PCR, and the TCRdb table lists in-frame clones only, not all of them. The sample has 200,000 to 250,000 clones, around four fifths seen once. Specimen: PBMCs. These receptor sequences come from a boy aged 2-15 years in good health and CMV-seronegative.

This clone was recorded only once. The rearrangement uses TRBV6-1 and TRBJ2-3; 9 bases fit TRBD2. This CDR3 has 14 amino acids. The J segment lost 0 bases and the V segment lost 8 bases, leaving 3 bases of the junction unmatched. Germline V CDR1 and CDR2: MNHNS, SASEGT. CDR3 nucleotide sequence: TGTGCCAGCGTGACTAGCGGTAGCACAGATACGCAGTATTTT. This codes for CASVTSGSTDTQYF.

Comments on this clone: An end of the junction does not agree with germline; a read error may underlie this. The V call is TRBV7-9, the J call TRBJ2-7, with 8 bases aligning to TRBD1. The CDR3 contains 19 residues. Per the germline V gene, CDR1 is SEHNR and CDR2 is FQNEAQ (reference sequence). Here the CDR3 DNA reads TGTTCCAGCAGCTTAAGTGGGGGTGAACCGGGACAGGTCTCCTACGAGCAGTACTTC. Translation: CSSSLSGGEPGQVSYEQYF.